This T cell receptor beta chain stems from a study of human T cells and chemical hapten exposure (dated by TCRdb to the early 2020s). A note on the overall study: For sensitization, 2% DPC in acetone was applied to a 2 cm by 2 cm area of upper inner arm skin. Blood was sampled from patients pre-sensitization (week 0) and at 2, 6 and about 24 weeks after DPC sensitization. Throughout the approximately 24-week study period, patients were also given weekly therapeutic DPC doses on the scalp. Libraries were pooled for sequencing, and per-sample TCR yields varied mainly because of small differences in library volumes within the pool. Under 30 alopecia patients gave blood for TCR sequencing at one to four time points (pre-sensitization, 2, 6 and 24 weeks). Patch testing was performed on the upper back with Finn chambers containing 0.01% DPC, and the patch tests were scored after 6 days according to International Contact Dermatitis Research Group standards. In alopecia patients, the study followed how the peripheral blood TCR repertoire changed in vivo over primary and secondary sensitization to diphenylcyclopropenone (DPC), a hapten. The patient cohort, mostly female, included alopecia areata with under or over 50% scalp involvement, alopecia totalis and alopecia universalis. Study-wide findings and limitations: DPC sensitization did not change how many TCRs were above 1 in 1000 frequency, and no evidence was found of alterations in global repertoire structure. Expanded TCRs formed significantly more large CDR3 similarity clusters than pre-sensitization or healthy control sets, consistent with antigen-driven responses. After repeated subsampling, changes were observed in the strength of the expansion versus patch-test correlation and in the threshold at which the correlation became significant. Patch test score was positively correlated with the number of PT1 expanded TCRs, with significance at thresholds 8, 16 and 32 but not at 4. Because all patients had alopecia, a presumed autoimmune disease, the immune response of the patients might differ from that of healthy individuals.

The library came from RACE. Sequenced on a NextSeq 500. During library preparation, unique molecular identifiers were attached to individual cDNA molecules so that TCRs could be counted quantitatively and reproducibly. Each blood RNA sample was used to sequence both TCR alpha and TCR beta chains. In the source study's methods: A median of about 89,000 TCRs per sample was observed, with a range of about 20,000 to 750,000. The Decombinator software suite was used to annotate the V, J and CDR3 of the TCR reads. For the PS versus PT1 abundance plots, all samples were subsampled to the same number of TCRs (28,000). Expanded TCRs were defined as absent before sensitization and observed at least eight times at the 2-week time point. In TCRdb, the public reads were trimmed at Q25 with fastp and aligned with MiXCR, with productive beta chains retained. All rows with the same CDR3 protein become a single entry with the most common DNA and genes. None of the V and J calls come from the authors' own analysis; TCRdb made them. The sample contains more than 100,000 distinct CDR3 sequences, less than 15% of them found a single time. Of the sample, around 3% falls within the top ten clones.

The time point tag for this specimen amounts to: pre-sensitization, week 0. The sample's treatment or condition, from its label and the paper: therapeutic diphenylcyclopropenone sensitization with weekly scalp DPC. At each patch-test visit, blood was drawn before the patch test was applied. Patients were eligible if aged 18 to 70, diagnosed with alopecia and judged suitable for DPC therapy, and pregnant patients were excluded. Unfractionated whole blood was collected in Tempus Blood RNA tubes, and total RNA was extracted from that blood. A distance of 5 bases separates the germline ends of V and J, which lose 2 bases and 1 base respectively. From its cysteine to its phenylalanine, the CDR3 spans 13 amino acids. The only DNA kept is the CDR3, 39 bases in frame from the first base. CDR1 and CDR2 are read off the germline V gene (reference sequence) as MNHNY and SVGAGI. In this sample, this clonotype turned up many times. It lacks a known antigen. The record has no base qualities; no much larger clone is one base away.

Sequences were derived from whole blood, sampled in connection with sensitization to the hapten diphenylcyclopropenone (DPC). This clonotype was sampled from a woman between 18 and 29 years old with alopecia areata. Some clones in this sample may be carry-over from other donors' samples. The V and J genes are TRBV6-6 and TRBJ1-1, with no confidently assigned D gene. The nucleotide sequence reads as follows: TGTGCCAGCAGTTACGGGCCGAACACTGAAGCTTTCTTT. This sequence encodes CASSYGPNTEAFF.